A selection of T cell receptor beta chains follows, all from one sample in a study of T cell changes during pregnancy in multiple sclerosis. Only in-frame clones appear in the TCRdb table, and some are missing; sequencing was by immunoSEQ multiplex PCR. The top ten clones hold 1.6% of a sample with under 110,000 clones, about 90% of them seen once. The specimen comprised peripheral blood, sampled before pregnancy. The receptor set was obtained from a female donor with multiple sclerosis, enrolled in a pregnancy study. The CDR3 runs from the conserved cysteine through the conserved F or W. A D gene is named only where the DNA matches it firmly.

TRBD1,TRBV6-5,CASKQGLGTEAFF
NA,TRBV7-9,CASSFGGGRPNEQFF
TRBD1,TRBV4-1,CASQGGDGREKLFF
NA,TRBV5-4,CASSPGLDSSYNEQFF
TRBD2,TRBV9,CASSSRRLARAPDTQYF
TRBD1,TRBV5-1,CASRTTGGSHEQYF
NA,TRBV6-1,CASRPAWEGGYTF
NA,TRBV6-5,CASSYGAEGTEAFF
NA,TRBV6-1,CASSEANEPGEQYF
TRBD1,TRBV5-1,CASRDRGQGTQYF
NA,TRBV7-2,CASGLIGGGSPLHF
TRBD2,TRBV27,CASGQAGGLGQETQYF
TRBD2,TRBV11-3,CASRSGGAWEQYF
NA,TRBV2,CASERDAGLGSEAFF
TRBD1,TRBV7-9,CASSLDGTVTQPQHF
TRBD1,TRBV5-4,CASSLGGLSSGANVLTF
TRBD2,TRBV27,CASSLSGLVYEQYF
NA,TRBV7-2,CASSRVPEAFF
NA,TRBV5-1,CASSLAGEGYNEQFF
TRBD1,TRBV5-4,CASSPTGGWQEKLFF
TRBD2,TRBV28,CASSSASSGLTYEQYF
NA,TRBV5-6,CASSFDLSGNTEAFF
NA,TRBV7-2,CASSLRLGQGTEAFF
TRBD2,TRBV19,CASKLAGPSYNEQFF
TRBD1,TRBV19,CASSARQGGALNTEAFF
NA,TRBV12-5,CASGQTRGGSTEAFF
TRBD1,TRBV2,CASNDRGPQPQHF
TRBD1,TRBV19,CASWGGQGSTKDTQYF
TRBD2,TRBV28,CASRPPRTSGELFF